One TCR beta chain is described in this entry. These data come from a study of control samples from healthy donors and cancer patients. Looked up from germline, CDR1 is SEHNR and CDR2 is FQNEAQ (reference sequence). With V trimmed by 7 bases and J by 2 bases, 8 bases remained unmatched. CDR3 length equals 16 residues. Sequencing used immunoSEQ multiplex PCR; TCRdb keeps in-frame clones, though not all of them. Found here are hundreds of thousands of clones, 90% of them singletons; the top ten hold more than 6%. The genes are TRBV7-9 and TRBJ2-5, with 12 bases aligning to TRBD2. The sequence was collected from a man aged 35 to 55 with head and neck cancer. Sample: PBMCs. The CDR3: CASTPRGLAGQETQYF. CDR3 nucleotide sequence: TGTGCCAGCACCCCTCGTGGACTAGCGGGGCAAGAGACCCAGTACTTC. The full variable domain, in which reference TRBV7-9 and TRBJ2-5 provide the parts outside the CDR3, is DTGVSQNPRHKITKRGQNVTFRCDPISEHNRLYWYRQTLGQGPEFLTYFQNEAQLEKSRLLSDRFSAERPKGSFSTLEIQRTEQGDSAMYLCASTPRGLAGQETQYFGPGTRLLVL.